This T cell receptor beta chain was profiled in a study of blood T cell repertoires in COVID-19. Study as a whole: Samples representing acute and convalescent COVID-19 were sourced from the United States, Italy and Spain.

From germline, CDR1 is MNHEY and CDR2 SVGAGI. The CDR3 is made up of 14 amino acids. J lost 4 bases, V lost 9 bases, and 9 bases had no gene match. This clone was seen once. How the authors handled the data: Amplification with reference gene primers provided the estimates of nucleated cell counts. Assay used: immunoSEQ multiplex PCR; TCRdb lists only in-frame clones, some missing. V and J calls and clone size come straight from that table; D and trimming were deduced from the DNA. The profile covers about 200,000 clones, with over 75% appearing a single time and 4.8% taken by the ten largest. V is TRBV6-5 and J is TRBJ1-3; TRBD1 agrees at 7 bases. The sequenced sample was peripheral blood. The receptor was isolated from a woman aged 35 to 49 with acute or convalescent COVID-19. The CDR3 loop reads CASHSGQLGNTIYF. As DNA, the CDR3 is TGTGCCAGTCACTCGGGACAGCTAGGAAACACCATATATTTT.